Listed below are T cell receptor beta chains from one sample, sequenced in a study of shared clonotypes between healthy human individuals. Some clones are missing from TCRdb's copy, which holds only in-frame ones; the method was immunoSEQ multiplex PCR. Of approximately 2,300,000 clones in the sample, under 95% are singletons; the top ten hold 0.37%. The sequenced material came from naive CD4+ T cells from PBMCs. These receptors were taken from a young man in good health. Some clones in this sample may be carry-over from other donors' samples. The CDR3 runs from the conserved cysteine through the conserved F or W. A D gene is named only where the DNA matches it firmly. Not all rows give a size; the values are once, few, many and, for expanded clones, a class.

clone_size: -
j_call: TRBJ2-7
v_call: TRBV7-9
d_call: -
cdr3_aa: CASSRSDGRSYEQYF
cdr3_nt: TGTGCCAGCAGCCGAAGTGACGGCCGCTCCTACGAGCAGTACTTC

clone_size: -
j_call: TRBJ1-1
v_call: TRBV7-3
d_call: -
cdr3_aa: CASSLGASGFTEAFF
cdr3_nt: TGTGCCAGCAGCTTAGGGGCCTCAGGGTTCACTGAAGCTTTCTTT

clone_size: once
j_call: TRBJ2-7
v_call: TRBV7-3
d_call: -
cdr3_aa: CASSFRGSYEQYF
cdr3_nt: TGTGCCAGCAGCTTTAGGGGATCCTACGAGCAGTACTTC

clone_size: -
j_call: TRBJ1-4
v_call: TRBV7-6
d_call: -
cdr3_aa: CASSLGGPNEKLFF
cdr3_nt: TGTGCCAGCAGCTTAGGGGGGCCTAATGAAAAACTGTTTTTT

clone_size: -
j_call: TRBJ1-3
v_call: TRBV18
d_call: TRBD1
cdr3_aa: CASSPLQGINSGNTIYF
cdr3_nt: TGTGCCAGCTCACCATTACAGGGGATCAACTCTGGAAACACCATATATTTT

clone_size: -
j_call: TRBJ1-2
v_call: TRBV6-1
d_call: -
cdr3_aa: CASSEARSGYTF
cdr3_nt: TGTGCCAGCAGTGAAGCGCGGAGTGGCTACACCTTC

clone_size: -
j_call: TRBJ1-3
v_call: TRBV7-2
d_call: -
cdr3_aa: CASSLAWASGNTIYF
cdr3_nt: TGTGCCAGCAGCTTAGCGTGGGCCTCTGGAAACACCATATATTTT

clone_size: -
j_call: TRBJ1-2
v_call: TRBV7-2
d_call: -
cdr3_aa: CASSLITGAPAAGYTF
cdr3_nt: TGTGCCAGCAGCTTAATTACCGGCGCCCCCGCGGCTGGCTACACCTTC

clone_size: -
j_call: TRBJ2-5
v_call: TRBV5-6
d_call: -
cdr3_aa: CASSPGLMGPRGAQYF
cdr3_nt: TGTGCCAGCAGCCCTGGTTTAATGGGACCCAGGGGAGCCCAGTACTTC

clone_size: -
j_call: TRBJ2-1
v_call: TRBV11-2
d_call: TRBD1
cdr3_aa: CASSLDGGDRLEQFF
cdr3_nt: TGTGCCAGCAGCTTAGATGGAGGGGACAGGTTAGAGCAGTTCTTC

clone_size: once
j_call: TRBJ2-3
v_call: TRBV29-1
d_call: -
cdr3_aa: CSGTHWTSTDTQYF
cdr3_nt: TGCAGCGGAACCCATTGGACTAGCACAGATACGCAGTATTTT

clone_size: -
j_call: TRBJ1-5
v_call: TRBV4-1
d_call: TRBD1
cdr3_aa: CASSQTDRGFSNQPQHF
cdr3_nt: TGCGCCAGCAGCCAAACAGACAGGGGGTTTAGCAATCAGCCCCAGCATTTT

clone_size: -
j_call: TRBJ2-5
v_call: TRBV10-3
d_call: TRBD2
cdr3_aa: CAISRAGGETQYF
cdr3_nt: TGTGCCATCAGCCGAGCGGGAGGGGAGACCCAGTACTTC

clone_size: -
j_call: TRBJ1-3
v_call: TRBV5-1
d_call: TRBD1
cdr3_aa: CASSLPPTGGSGNTIYF
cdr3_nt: TGCGCCAGCAGCTTACCCCCGACAGGGGGCTCTGGAAACACCATATATTTT

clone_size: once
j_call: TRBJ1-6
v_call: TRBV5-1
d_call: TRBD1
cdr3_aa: CASSATIQGSSLHF
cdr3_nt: TGCGCCAGCAGCGCTACCATACAGGGGAGTTCCCTCCACTTT

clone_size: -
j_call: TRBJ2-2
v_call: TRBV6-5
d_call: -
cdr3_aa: CASSSNTGELFF
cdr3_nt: TGTGCCAGCAGTTCGAACACCGGGGAGCTGTTTTTT

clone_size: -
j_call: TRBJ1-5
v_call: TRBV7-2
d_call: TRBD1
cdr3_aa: CASSPGQGASNQPQHF
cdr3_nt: TGTGCCAGCAGCCCTGGACAGGGGGCGTCTAATCAGCCCCAGCATTTT

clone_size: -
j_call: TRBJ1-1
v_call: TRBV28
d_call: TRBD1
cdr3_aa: CASRSSGTVNTEAFF
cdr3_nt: TGTGCCAGCAGGTCATCCGGGACAGTGAACACTGAAGCTTTCTTT

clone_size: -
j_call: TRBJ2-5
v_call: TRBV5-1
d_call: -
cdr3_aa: CASSLVGTRQETQYF
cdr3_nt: TGCGCCAGCAGCTTGGTCGGGACCCGCCAAGAGACCCAGTACTTC

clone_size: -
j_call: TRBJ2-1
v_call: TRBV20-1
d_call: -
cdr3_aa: CSAPTINEQFF
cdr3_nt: TGCAGTGCCCCCACGATCAATGAGCAGTTCTTC

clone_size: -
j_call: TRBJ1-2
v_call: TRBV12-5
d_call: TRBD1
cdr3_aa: CASGTGTAVYGYTF
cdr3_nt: TGTGCTAGTGGTACCGGGACAGCGGTCTATGGCTACACCTTC

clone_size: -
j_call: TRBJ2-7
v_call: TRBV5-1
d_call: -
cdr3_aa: CASSYSGLNYEQYF
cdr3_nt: TGCGCCAGCAGCTATTCGGGACTCAACTACGAGCAGTACTTC

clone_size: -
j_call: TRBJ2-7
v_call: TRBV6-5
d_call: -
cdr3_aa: CASSPGQLEQYF
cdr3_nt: TGTGCCAGCAGCCCCGGGCAGCTCGAGCAGTACTTC

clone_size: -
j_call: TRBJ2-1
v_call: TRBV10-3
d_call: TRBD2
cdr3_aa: CAISADSGRGRYNEQFF
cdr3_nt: TGTGCCATCAGTGCCGATAGCGGGAGGGGAAGATACAATGAGCAGTTCTTC

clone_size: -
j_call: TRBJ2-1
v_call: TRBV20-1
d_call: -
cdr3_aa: CSARGSGAQFF
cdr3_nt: TGCAGTGCTAGAGGTAGCGGAGCCCAGTTCTTC

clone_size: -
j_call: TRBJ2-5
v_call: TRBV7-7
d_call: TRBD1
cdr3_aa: CASSLDRGAKTQYF
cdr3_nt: TGTGCCAGCAGCCTAGACAGGGGGGCAAAGACCCAGTACTTC

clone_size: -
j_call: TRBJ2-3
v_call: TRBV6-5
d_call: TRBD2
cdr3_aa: CASSSGTSGRTDTQYF
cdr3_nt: TGTGCCAGCAGTTCCGGGACTAGCGGGCGGACAGATACGCAGTATTTT

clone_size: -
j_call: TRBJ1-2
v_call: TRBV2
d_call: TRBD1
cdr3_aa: CARSRGTGDAFDYGYTF
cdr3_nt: TGTGCCAGGAGCAGGGGGACAGGGGATGCGTTCGACTATGGCTACACCTTC

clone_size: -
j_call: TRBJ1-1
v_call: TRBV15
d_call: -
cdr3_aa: CATSRDRTDGNTEAFF
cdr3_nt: TGTGCCACCAGCAGAGATAGAACGGACGGGAACACTGAAGCTTTCTTT

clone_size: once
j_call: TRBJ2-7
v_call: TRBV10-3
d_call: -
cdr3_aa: CAIRESQGYEQYF
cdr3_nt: TGTGCCATCAGGGAATCCCAGGGATACGAGCAGTACTTC

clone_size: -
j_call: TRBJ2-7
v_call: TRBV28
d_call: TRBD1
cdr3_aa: CASSFLGGQVDHEQYF
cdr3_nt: TGTGCCAGCAGTTTCTTGGGTGGACAGGTTGATCACGAGCAGTACTTC

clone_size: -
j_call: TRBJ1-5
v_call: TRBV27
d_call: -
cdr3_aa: CASSLSGGGWEPQHF
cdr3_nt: TGTGCCAGCAGTTTATCAGGGGGGGGCTGGGAGCCCCAGCATTTT

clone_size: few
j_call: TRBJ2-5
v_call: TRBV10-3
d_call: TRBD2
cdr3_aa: CAISEPGTSELPETQYF
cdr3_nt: TGTGCCATCAGTGAGCCCGGGACTAGCGAGCTTCCGGAGACCCAGTACTTC

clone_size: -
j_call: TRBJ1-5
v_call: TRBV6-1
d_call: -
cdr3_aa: CASSEVSQGNQPQHF
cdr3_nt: TGTGCCAGCAGTGAAGTATCGCAGGGCAATCAGCCCCAGCATTTT

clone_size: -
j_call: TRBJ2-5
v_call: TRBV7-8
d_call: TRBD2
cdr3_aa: CASSSSTALAGVLETQYF
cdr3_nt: TGTGCCAGCAGCTCGTCCACCGCCCTAGCGGGAGTATTAGAGACCCAGTACTTC

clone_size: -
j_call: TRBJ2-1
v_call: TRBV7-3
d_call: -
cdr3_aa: CASSFSSGEQFF
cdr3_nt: TGTGCCAGCAGCTTCAGTTCGGGTGAGCAGTTCTTC

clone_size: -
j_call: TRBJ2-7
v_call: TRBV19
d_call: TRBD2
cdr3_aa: CASRLRREGIYEQYF
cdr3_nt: TGTGCCAGTAGGCTCAGGAGGGAGGGGATCTACGAGCAGTACTTC

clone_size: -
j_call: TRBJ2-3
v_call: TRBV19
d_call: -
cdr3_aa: CASSIIGDTQYF
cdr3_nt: TGTGCCAGTAGTATTATCGGAGATACGCAGTATTTT

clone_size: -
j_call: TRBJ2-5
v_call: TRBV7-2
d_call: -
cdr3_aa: CASSPVPQETQYF
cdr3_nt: TGTGCCAGCAGCCCGGTGCCGCAAGAGACCCAGTACTTC

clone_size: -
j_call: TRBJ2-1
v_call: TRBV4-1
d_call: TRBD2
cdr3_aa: CASSQTLAGGFNEQFF
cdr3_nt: TGCGCCAGCAGCCAGACTTTAGCGGGAGGGTTTAATGAGCAGTTCTTC

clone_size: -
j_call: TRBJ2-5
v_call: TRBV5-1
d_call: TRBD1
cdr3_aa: CASSRQGETQYF
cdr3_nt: TGCGCCAGCAGCCGACAGGGCGAGACCCAGTACTTC

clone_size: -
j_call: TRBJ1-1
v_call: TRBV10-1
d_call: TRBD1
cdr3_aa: CASSDRQGGWSTEAFF
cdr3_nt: TGCGCCAGCAGTGACCGACAGGGAGGTTGGAGCACTGAAGCTTTCTTT

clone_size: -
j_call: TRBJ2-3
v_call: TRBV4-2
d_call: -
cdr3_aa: CASRDQGSTDTQYF
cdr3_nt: TGTGCCAGCCGGGACCAGGGTAGCACAGATACGCAGTATTTT

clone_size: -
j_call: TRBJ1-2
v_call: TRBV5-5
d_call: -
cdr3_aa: CASSLAPGSNYGYTF
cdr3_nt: TGTGCCAGCAGCTTGGCGCCAGGATCTAACTATGGCTACACCTTC

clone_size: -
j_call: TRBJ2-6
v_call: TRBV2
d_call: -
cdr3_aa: CASSEARSGANVLTF
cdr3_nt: TGTGCCAGCAGTGAAGCCCGTTCTGGGGCCAACGTCCTGACTTTC

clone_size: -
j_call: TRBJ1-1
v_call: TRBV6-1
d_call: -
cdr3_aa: CASTPPAVGTEAFF
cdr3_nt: TGTGCCAGCACCCCGCCAGCGGTGGGCACTGAAGCTTTCTTT

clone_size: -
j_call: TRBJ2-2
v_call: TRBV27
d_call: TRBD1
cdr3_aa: CASRLRWDSPNTGELFF
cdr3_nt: TGTGCCAGCAGACTAAGGTGGGACAGTCCGAACACCGGGGAGCTGTTTTTT

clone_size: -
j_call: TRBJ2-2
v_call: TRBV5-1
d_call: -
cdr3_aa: CASSWDHTGELFF
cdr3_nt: TGCGCCAGCAGCTGGGACCACACCGGGGAGCTGTTTTTT

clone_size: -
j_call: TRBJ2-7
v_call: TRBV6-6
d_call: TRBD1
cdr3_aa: CASSKDRATYEQYF
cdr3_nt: TGTGCCAGCAGTAAGGACAGGGCCACCTACGAGCAGTACTTC

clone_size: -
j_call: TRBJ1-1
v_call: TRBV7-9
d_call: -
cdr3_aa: CASSLAPRGTNTEAFF
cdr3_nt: TGTGCCAGCAGCTTAGCACCGCGCGGGACAAACACTGAAGCTTTCTTT

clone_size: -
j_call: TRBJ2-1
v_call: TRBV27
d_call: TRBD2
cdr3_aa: CASSLGLAGGPYYNEQFF
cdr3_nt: TGTGCCAGCAGTTTAGGACTAGCGGGAGGGCCTTATTACAATGAGCAGTTCTTC

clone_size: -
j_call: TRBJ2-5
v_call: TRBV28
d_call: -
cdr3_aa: CASSSRAVGQETQYF
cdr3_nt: TGTGCCAGCAGTTCACGCGCCGTGGGGCAAGAGACCCAGTACTTC

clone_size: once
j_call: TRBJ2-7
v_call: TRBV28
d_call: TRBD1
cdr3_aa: CASSPGTGRGQYF
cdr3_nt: TGTGCCAGCAGTCCCGGGACAGGAAGGGGGCAGTACTTC

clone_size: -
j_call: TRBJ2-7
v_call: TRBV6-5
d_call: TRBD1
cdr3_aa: CASSSPAGTAKYEQYF
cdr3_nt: TGTGCCAGCAGTTCCCCCGCAGGGACAGCCAAATACGAGCAGTACTTC